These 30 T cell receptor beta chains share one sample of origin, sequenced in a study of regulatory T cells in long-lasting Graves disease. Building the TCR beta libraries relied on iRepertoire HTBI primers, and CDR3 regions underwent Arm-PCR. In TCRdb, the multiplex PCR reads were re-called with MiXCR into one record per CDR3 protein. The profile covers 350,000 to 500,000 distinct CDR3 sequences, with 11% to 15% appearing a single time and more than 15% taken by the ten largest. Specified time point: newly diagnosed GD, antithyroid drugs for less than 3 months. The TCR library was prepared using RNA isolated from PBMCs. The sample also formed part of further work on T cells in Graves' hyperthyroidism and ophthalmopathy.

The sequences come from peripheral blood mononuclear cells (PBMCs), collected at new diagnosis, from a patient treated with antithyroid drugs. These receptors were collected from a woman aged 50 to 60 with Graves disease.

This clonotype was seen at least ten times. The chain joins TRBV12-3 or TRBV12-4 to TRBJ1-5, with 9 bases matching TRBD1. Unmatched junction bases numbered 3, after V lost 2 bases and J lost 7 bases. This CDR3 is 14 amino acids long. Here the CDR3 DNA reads TGTGCCAGCAGTTTAACGACAGGGGGACAGCCCCAGCATTTT. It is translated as CASSLTTGGQPQHF.

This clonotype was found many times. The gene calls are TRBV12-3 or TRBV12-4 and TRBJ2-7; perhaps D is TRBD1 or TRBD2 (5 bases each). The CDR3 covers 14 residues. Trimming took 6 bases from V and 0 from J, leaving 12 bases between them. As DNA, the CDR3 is TGTGCCAGCAGCTTGTCTGGGGGCTCCTACGAGCAGTACTTC. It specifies CASSLSGGSYEQYF.

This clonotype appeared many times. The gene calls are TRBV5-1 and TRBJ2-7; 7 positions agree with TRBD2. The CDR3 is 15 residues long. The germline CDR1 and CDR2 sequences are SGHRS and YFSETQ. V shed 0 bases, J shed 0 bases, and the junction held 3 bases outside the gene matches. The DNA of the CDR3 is TGCGCCAGCAGCTTGGCGGCGGGAGTCTCCTACGAGCAGTACTTC. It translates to CASSLAAGVSYEQYF.

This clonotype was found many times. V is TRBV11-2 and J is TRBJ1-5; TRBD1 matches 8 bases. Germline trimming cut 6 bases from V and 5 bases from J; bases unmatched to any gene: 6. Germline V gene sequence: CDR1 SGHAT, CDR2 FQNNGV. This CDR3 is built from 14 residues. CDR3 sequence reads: CASSLDRGHQPQHF. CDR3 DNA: TGTGCCAGCAGTCTCGACAGGGGACATCAGCCCCAGCATTTT.

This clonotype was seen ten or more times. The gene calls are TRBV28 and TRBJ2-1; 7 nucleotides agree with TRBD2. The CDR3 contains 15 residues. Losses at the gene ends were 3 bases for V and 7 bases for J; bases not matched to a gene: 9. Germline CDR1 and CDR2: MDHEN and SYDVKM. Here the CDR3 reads CASSLGGSFGNEQFF. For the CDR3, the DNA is TGTGCCAGCAGTTTGGGGGGGAGTTTTGGGAATGAGCAGTTCTTC. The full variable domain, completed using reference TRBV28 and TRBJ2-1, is DVKVTQSSRYLVKRTGEKVFLECVQDMDHENMFWYRQDPGLGLRLIYFSYDVKMKEKGDIPEGYSVSREKKERFSLILESASTNQTSMYLCASSLGGSFGNEQFFGPGTRLTVL.

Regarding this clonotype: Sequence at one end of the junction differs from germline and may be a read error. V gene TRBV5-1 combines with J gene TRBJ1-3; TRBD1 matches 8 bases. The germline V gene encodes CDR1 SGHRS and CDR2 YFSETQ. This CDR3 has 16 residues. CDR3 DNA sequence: TGCGCCAGCAGCTTGGACTTCGGACAGGGTGGAAACACCATGTATTTT. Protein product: CASSLDFGQGGNTMYF. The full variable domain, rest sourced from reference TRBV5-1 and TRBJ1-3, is KAGVTQTPRYLIKTRGQQVTLSCSPISGHRSVSWYQQTPGQGLQFLFEYFSETQRNKGNFPGRFSGRQFSNSRSEMNVSTLELGDSALYLCASSLDFGQGGNTMYFGEGSWLTVV.

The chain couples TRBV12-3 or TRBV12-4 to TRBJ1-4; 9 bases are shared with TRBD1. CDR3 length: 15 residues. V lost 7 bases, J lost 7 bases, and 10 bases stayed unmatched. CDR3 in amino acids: CASNSRDRESEKLFF. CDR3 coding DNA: TGTGCCAGCAATTCCCGGGACAGGGAATCTGAAAAACTGTTTTTT.

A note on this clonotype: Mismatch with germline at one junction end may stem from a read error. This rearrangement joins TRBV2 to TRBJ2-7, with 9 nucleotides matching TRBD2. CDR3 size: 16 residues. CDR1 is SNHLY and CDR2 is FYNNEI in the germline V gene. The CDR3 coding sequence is TGTGCCAGCAGCCATGATAGCGGGAGTGGGTCCTACGAGCAGTGCTTC. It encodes CASSHDSGSGSYEQCF.

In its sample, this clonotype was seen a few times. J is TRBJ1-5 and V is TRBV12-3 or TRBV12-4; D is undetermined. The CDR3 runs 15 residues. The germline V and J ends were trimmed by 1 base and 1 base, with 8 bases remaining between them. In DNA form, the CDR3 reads TGTGCCAGCAGTTTAGGGACCCTAAGCAATCAGCCCCAGCATTTT. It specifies CASSLGTLSNQPQHF.

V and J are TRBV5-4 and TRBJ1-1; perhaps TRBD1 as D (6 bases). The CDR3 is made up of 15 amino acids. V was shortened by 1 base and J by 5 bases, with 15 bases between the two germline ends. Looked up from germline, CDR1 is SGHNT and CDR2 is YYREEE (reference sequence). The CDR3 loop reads CASSLSAGANTEAFF. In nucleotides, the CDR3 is TGTGCCAGCAGCTTGTCGGCAGGGGCAAATACTGAAGCTTTCTTT.

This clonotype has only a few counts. CDR3 in DNA: TGTGCCACCAGTGATTGGGAGACCCGAGAGGGGGGGACCCAGTACTTC. This encodes CATSDWETREGGTQYF. This chain joins TRBV24-1 and TRBJ2-5; D assignment may be TRBD1 or TRBD2 (6 bases each). The CDR3 has 16 residues. The V end was cut by 2 bases, the J end by 7 bases, with 19 bases between. Per the germline V gene, CDR1 is KGHDR and CDR2 is SFDVKD.

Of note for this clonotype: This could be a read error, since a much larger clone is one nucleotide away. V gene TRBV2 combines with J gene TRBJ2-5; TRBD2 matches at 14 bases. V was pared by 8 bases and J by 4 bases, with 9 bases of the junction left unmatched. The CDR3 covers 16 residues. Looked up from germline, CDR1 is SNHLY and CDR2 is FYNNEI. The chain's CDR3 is CASGKTSGRGGETQYF. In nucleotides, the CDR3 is TGTGCCAGCGGTAAGACTAGCGGGAGGGGTGGAGAGACCCAGTACTTC. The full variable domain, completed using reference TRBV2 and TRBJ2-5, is EPEVTQTPSHQVTQMGQEVILRCVPISNHLYFYWYRQILGQKVEFLVSFYNNEISEKSEIFDDQFSVERPDGSNFTLKIRSTKLEDSAMYFCASGKTSGRGGETQYFGPGTRLLVL.

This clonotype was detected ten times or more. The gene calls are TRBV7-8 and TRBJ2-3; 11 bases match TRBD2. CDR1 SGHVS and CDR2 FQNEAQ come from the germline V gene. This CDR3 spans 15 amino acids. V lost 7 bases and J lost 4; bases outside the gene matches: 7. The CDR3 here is CASISLAGGPDTQYF. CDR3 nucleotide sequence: TGTGCCAGCATTTCTTTAGCGGGAGGGCCAGATACGCAGTATTTT.

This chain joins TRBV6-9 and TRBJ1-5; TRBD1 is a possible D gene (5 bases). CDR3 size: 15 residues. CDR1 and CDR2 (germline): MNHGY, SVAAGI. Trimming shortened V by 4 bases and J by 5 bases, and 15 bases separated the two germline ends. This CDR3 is CASSLGHRGDQPQHF. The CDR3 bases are TGTGCCAGCAGTTTAGGACACCGGGGCGATCAGCCCCAGCATTTT.

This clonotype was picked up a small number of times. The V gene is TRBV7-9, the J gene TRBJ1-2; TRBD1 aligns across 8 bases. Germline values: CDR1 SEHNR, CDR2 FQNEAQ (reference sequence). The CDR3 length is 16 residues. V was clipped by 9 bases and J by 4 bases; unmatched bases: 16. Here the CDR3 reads CASAGTGENQRYGYTF. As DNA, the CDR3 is TGTGCCAGTGCCGGGACAGGAGAGAACCAGCGCTATGGCTACACCTTC.

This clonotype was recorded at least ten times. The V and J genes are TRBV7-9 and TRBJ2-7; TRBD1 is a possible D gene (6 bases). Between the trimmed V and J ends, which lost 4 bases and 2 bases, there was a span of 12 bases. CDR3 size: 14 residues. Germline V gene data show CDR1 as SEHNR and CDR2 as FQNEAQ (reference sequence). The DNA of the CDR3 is TGTGCCAGCAGCTCATACAGGGTGCCCTACGAGCAGTACTTC. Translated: CASSSYRVPYEQYF.

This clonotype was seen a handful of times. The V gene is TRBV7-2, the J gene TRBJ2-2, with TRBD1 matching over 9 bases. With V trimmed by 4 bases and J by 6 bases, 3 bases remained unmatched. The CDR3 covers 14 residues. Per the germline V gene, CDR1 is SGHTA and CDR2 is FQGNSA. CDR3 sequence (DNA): TGTGCCAGCAGCTGCCGGGACAGGGCCGGGGAGCTGTTTTTT. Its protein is CASSCRDRAGELFF.

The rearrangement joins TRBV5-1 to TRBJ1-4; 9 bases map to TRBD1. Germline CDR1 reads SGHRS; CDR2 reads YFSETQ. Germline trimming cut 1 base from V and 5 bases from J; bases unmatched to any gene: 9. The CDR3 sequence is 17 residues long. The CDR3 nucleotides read TGCGCCAGCAGCTTGTTTGGACAGGGGTTCTCAAATGAAAAACTGTTTTTT. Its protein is CASSLFGQGFSNEKLFF. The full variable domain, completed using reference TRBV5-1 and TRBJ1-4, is KAGVTQTPRYLIKTRGQQVTLSCSPISGHRSVSWYQQTPGQGLQFLFEYFSETQRNKGNFPGRFSGRQFSNSRSEMNVSTLELGDSALYLCASSLFGQGFSNEKLFFGSGTQLSVL.

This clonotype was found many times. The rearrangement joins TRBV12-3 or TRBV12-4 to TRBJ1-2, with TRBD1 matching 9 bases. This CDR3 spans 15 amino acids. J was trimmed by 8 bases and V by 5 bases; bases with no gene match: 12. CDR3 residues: CASSPTNDRGGGYTF. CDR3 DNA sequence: TGTGCCAGCAGTCCAACCAACGACAGGGGGGGCGGCTACACCTTC.

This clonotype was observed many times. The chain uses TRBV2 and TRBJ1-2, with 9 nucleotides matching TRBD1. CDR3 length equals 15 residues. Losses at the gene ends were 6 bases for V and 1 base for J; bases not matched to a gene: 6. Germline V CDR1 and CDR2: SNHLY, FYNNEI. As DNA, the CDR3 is TGTGCCAGCAGACAGGGGGCACTACTTAACTATGGCTACACCTTC. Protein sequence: CASRQGALLNYGYTF.

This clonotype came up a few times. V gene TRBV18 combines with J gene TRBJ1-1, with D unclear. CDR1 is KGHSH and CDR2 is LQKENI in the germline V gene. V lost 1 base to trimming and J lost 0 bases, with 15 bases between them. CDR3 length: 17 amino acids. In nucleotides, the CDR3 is TGTGCCAGCTCACCACGGAGCAAAGTGGGAGTGAACACTGAAGCTTTCTTT. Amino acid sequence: CASSPRSKVGVNTEAFF.

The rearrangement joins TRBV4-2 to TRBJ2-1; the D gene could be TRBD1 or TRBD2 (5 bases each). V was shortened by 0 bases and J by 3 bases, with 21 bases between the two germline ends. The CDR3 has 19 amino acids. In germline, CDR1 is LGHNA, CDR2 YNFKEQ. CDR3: CASSQDPWGSGYLYNEQFF. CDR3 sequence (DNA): TGTGCCAGCAGCCAAGATCCGTGGGGCAGCGGTTACCTCTACAATGAGCAGTTCTTC.

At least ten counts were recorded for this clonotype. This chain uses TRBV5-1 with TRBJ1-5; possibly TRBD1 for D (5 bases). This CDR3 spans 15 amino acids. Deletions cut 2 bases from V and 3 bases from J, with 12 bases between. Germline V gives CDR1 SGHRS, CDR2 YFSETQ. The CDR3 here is CASSLGGDHNQPQHF. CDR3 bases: TGCGCCAGCAGCTTAGGAGGGGACCACAATCAGCCCCAGCATTTT.

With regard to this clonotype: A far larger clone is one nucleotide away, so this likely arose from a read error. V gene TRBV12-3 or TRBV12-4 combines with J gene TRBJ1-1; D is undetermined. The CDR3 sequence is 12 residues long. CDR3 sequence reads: CAGSLENTEAFF. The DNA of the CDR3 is TGTGCCGGCAGTTTAGAGAACACTGAAGCTTTCTTT.

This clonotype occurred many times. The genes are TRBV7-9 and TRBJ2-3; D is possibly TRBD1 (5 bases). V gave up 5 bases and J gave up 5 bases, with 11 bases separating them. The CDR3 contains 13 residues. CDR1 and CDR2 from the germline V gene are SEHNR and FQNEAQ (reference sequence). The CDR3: CASSPRVQDTQYF. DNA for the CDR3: TGTGCCAGCAGCCCCAGGGTCCAAGATACGCAGTATTTT.

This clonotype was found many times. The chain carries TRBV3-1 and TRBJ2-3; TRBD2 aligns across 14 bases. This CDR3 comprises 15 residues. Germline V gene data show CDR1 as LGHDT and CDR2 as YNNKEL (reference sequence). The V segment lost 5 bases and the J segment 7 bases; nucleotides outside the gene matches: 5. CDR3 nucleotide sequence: TGTGCCAGCAGCGGGACTAGCGGGAGCAGGAATACGCAGTATTTT. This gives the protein CASSGTSGSRNTQYF.

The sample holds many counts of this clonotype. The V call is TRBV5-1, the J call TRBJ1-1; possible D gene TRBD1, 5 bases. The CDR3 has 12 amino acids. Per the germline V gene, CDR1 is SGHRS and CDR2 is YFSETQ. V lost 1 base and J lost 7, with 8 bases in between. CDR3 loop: CASSLRQGEAFF. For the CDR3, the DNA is TGCGCCAGCAGCTTGCGTCAGGGTGAAGCTTTCTTT.

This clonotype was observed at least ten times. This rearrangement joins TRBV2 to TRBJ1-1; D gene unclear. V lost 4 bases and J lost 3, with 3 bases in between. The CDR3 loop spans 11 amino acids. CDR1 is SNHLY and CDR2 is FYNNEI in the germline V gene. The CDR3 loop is CASSGDTEAFF. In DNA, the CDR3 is TGTGCCAGCAGTGGAGACACTGAAGCTTTCTTT. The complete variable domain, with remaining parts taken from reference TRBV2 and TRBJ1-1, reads EPEVTQTPSHQVTQMGQEVILRCVPISNHLYFYWYRQILGQKVEFLVSFYNNEISEKSEIFDDQFSVERPDGSNFTLKIRSTKLEDSAMYFCASSGDTEAFFGQGTRLTVV.

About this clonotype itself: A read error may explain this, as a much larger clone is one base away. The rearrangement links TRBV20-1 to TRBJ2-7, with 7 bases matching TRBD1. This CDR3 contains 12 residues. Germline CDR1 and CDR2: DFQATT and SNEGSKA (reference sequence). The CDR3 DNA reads TGCAGTACCGACAGGGTTGTCCACGAGCAGCACTTC. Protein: CSTDRVVHEQHF.

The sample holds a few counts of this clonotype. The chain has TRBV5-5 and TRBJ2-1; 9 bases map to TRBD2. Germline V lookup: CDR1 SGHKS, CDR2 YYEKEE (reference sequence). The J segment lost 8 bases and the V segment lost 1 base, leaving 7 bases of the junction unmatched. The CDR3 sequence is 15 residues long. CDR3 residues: CASSLRYSGGDEQFF. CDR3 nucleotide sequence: TGTGCCAGCAGCTTGAGGTATAGCGGGGGAGATGAGCAGTTCTTC.